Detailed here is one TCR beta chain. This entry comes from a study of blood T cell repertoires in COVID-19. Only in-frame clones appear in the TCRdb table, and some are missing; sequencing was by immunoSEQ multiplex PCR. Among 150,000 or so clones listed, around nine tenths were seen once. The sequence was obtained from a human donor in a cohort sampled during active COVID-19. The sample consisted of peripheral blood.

This CDR3 is CASSLAGDEQYF. The CDR3, as DNA: TGCGCCAGCAGCTTGGCGGGGGACGAGCAGTACTTC. The chain has TRBV5-1 and TRBJ2-7; a weak D match, TRBD2 (6 bases). Trimming took 0 bases from V and 5 from J, leaving 6 bases between them. This CDR3 has 12 residues. In germline, CDR1 is SGHRS, CDR2 YFSETQ.